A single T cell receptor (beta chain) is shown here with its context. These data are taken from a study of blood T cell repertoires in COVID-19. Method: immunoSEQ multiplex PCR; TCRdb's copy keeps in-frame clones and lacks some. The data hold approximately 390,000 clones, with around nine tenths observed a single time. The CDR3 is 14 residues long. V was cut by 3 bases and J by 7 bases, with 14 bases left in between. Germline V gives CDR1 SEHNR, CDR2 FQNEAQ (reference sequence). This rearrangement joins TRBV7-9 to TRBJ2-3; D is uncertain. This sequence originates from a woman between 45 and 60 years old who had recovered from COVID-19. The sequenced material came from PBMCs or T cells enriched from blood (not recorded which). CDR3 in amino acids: CASSFGQRMNTQYF. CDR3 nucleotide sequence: TGTGCCAGCAGCTTTGGTCAGCGCATGAATACGCAGTATTTT.